A selection of T cell receptor beta chains follows, all from one sample in a study of blood T cell repertoires in COVID-19. Sequenced by immunoSEQ multiplex PCR; TCRdb stores in-frame clones only, minus some. In the table there are 150,000 to 250,000 clones, roughly 77% of which are singletons. What was sequenced was peripheral blood. The receptors come from a woman in her thirties or forties with COVID-19, enrolled during active disease. CDR3s include the opening cysteine and the closing phenylalanine or tryptophan. A D gene is named only where the DNA matches it firmly.

D: NA
V: TRBV10-3
CDR3: CAISAWGGVPGNTIYF

D: NA
V: TRBV18
CDR3: CASSPQGGEWETQYF

D: TRBD1
V: TRBV6-4
CDR3: CASPTGGNTIYF

D: TRBD2
V: TRBV3-1/TRBV3-2
CDR3: CASSPRLAGGADTQYF

D: NA
V: TRBV13
CDR3: CASSYRLEQETQYF

D: TRBD1
V: TRBV5-1
CDR3: CASSPAGQEYNEQFF

D: NA
V: TRBV19
CDR3: CAGRRASEGNYGYTF

D: TRBD2
V: TRBV12-5
CDR3: CASGSGGGRGAYEQYF

D: NA
V: TRBV4-1
CDR3: CASSHTDSNTEAFF

D: TRBD1
V: TRBV7-9
CDR3: CASSLSRGRDEKLFF

D: TRBD1
V: TRBV5-8
CDR3: CASSWGQGDVGNTIYF

D: TRBD2
V: TRBV15
CDR3: CATSSGRESTGELFF

D: NA
V: TRBV7-6
CDR3: CASSPNSNQPQHF

D: NA
V: TRBV6-4
CDR3: CASSAQPGGTEAFF

D: NA
V: TRBV21-1
CDR3: CASSKLGGHRRHSNQPQHF

D: NA
V: TRBV10-3
CDR3: CAISEGRGSNQPQHF

D: NA
V: TRBV15
CDR3: CATSREEHSYEQYF

D: NA
V: TRBV12-3/TRBV12-4
CDR3: CATRRGNTEAFF

D: TRBD2
V: TRBV7-6
CDR3: CASSLEGLARTDTQYF

D: NA
V: TRBV20-1
CDR3: CSASGLYGYTF

D: NA
V: TRBV3-1/TRBV3-2
CDR3: CASSQGQAREQYF

D: TRBD1
V: TRBV2
CDR3: CASSGGGPNTEAFF

D: TRBD1
V: TRBV6-5
CDR3: CASSYDRGNNEQFF

D: NA
V: TRBV18
CDR3: CASSPDSNEAFF

D: NA
V: TRBV19
CDR3: CASSIGLAGEQYF

D: NA
V: TRBV30
CDR3: CAWRAGTVNTEAFF

D: TRBD1
V: TRBV6-2/TRBV6-3
CDR3: CASSPTRDRGRETQYF

D: NA
V: TRBV7-8
CDR3: CASSPYLLIMNHGGYTF

D: NA
V: TRBV3-1/TRBV3-2
CDR3: CASSQDSRLSLHF

D: TRBD1
V: TRBV27
CDR3: CASSLNYDRGPLYGYTF

D: NA
V: TRBV30
CDR3: CAWSGGRRNSPLHF

D: NA
V: TRBV7-2
CDR3: CASSPPGFYGYTF

D: NA
V: TRBV2
CDR3: CASSLTGSSNGYTF

D: NA
V: TRBV28
CDR3: CASSLQRRTEAFF

D: TRBD1
V: TRBV4-1
CDR3: CASSQARDRVYGYTF

D: NA
V: TRBV30
CDR3: CAWSVLGVGQPQHF

D: TRBD2
V: TRBV5-1
CDR3: CASSLGTRALQETQYF

D: NA
V: TRBV3-1/TRBV3-2
CDR3: CASMPRGGGEKLFF

D: NA
V: TRBV6-6
CDR3: CAASKTIFQETQYF

D: NA
V: TRBV6-5
CDR3: CASRHPSTEAFF

D: NA
V: TRBV6-5
CDR3: CASSLSAGITDTQYF

D: NA
V: TRBV10-1
CDR3: CASSEGRDQPQHF